This T cell receptor beta chain originates from a study of cytomegalovirus exposure and HLA in healthy donors. The trim removed 0 bases at V and 1 base at J, leaving 8 bases unmatched. CDR1 and CDR2 (germline): SGDLS, YYNGEE. The CDR3 contains 19 residues. Study-level results: The classifier reportedly diagnosed cytomegalovirus status with high sensitivity and specificity. Cytomegalovirus association was assigned to about 150 TCR beta chains.

Details on this clone: Its antigen is not known.

Some clones are missing from TCRdb's copy, which holds only in-frame ones; the method was immunoSEQ multiplex PCR. Seen here are approximately 150,000 clones, approximately 93% observed once, and the top ten hold 0.6% to 0.8%. This TCR was sampled from a man younger than 30 in good health and CMV-seronegative. The rearrangement joins TRBV9 to TRBJ1-3; 12 positions agree with TRBD1. Sequenced material: PBMCs. CDR3: CASSVAGGGQGASGNTIYF. CDR3 bases: TGTGCCAGCAGCGTAGCTGGGGGGGGACAGGGGGCTTCTGGAAACACCATATATTTT.